This TCR beta chain was obtained from a study of cytomegalovirus exposure and HLA in healthy donors. Study-wide results and caveats: An analysis that was carried out later associated 16,951 TCR beta sequences with HLA alleles at 0.05 false discovery rate. The listing of 150 to 200 TCR beta chains classed them as cytomegalovirus-associated.

V was pared by 3 bases and J by 5 bases, with 10 bases of the junction left unmatched. Germline CDR1 SNHLY, CDR2 FYNNEI. This CDR3 comprises 17 residues. Primers for the PCR totalled 60 Vbeta and 13 Jbeta. Generated by immunoSEQ multiplex PCR, the TCRdb table keeps only in-frame clones and is missing some. Among some 190,000 clones listed, 70% to 80% were seen once. In regard to this clone: The antigen is unknown.

The source of this sequence is a man aged 18 to 35 in good health and CMV-seronegative. The sample was PBMCs. The chain couples TRBV2 to TRBJ2-2; 9 nucleotides match TRBD2. Here the CDR3 reads CASSDASGDDLTGELFF. The CDR3, as DNA: TGTGCCAGCAGTGATGCTAGCGGGGACGATTTAACCGGGGAGCTGTTTTTT. Filled out from reference TRBV2 and TRBJ2-2, the complete variable domain reads EPEVTQTPSHQVTQMGQEVILRCVPISNHLYFYWYRQILGQKVEFLVSFYNNEISEKSEIFDDQFSVERPDGSNFTLKIRSTKLEDSAMYFCASSDASGDDLTGELFFGEGSRLTVL.